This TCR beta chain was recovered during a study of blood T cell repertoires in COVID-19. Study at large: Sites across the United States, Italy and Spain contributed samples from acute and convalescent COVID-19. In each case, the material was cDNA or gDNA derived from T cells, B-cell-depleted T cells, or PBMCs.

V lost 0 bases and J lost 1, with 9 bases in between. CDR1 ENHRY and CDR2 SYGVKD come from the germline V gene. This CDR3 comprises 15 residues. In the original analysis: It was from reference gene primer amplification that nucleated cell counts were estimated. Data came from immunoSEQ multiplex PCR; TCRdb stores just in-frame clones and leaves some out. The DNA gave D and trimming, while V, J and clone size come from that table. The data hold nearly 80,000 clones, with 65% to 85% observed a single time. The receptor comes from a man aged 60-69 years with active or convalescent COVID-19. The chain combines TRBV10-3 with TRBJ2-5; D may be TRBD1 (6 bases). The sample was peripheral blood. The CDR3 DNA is TGTGCCATCAGTGAGTCGGGACATTCCCAAGAGACCCAGTACTTC. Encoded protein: CAISESGHSQETQYF.